These 30 T cell receptor beta chains were all obtained from the same sample, sequenced in a study of T cells in Graves' hyperthyroidism and ophthalmopathy. It was RNA transcripts that yielded the amplified TCR beta CDR3 regions. Carried out on the TCR CDR3, a first-round RT-PCR used the HTBI primer set. TCRdb re-analysed the multiplex PCR reads in MiXCR, keeping a single row per CDR3 protein. This sample has more than 350,000 distinct CDR3 sequences; approximately 14% occur once, and the top ten carry around 19%. Sequencing used blood. The source is a woman in her twenties or thirties with Graves' ophthalmopathy.

This clonotype has a count of ten or more. The chain uses TRBV5-6 and TRBJ2-3, with TRBD2 matching over 11 bases. V was pared by 3 bases and J by 5 bases, with 14 bases of the junction left unmatched. CDR1 and CDR2 (germline): SGHDT, YYEEEE. There are 18 residues in the CDR3. Here the CDR3 reads CASSSTPTSGVGIDTQYF. CDR3 DNA sequence: TGTGCCAGCAGCTCAACCCCGACTAGCGGGGTGGGTATAGATACGCAGTATTTT. Variable domain in full (rest from reference TRBV5-6 and TRBJ2-3): DAGVTQSPTHLIKTRGQQVTLRCSPKSGHDTVSWYQQALGQGPQFIFQYYEEEERQRGNFPDRFSGHQFPNYSSELNVNALLLGDSALYLCASSSTPTSGVGIDTQYFGPGTRLTVL.

This clonotype has at least ten counts. CDR3 DNA: TGTGCCAGCAGAAGGGGGGGGTCGGGTTCCTACAATGAGCAGTTCTTC. Translating it yields CASRRGGSGSYNEQFF. The chain links TRBV27 to TRBJ2-1, with D possibly matching TRBD2 (7 bases). Looked up from germline, CDR1 is MNHEY and CDR2 is SMNVEV (reference sequence). CDR3 length: 16 residues. V lost 6 bases to trimming and J lost 1 base, with 16 bases between them.

This clonotype showed up many times. V usage is TRBV29-1 and J usage is TRBJ2-1; no clear D. The V end lost 7 bases, the J end lost 0 bases, and 10 bases lay between the germline ends. The CDR3 covers 13 residues. In germline, CDR1 is SQVTM, CDR2 ANQGSEA. CDR3 sequence: CSAPLGSYNEQFF. In DNA form, the CDR3 reads TGCAGCGCCCCCCTGGGCTCCTACAATGAGCAGTTCTTC.

On this clonotype: One end of the junction fails to match germline, which may point to a read error. This chain links TRBV7-8 with TRBJ2-1; TRBD2 aligns across 16 bases. The CDR3 spans 17 residues. CDR1 and CDR2 (germline): SGHVS, FQNEAQ. The DNA for the CDR3 is TGTGCCAGCAGTTACCTCGGGACTAGCGGGGGGGTTGATGAGCAGTCCTTC. Amino acids: CASSYLGTSGGVDEQSF.

The CDR3 bases are TGCAGTGCTAGACTAGCGGGGGGGCTAATCGAGCAGTACTTC. Translating it yields CSARLAGGLIEQYF. The chain recombines TRBV20-1 with TRBJ2-7, with 12 nucleotides matching TRBD2. Germline V gives CDR1 DFQATT, CDR2 SNEGSKA (reference sequence). With V trimmed by 2 bases and J by 6 bases, 5 bases remained unmatched. The CDR3 spans 14 residues.

This clonotype has ten or more counts. The V and J genes are TRBV11-3 and TRBJ1-1; D may be TRBD1 (6 bases). CDR3 length equals 14 residues. Germline assignment: CDR1 SGHNT and CDR2 YENEEA. Trimming pared 3 bases from V and 1 base from J, leaving 9 bases between. The CDR3 loop is CASSFGQWNTEAFF. CDR3 DNA sequence: TGTGCCAGCAGCTTTGGACAGTGGAACACTGAAGCTTTCTTT.

This clonotype was observed many times. This rearrangement joins TRBV10-3 to TRBJ1-2; 7 nucleotides agree with TRBD1. Germline CDR1 reads ENHRY; CDR2 reads SYGVKD. The CDR3 consists of 17 residues. V lost 6 bases and J lost 0; bases outside the gene matches: 13. CDR3: CAIRELTGSEANYGYTF. DNA of the CDR3: TGTGCCATCAGGGAATTGACAGGGTCAGAAGCTAACTATGGCTACACCTTC.

This clonotype appeared many times. The chain links TRBV30 to TRBJ1-2; tentative D call: TRBD1 (6 bases). The germline V gene has CDR1 GTSNPN and CDR2 SVGIG (reference sequence). The CDR3 spans 19 residues. The V gene lost 6 bases and the J gene lost 4 bases, with 33 bases spanning the gap. The CDR3 reads CACTEILTGQLGLRYGYTF. The CDR3 DNA reads as TGTGCCTGCACCGAAATTCTGACAGGCCAATTAGGTCTACGCTATGGCTACACCTTC.

In its sample, this clonotype was seen many times. The V gene is TRBV11-2, the J gene TRBJ1-2; maybe TRBD1 (5 bases). This CDR3 region has 13 residues. Trimming took off 7 bases at V and 5 bases at J, with 14 bases between the two ends. CDR1 is SGHAT, CDR2 FQNNGV, per germline. The CDR3 DNA sequence: TGTGCCAGCAACCTCGCGGGGGAATATGGCTACACCTTC. Encoded protein: CASNLAGEYGYTF.

This chain joins TRBV5-6 and TRBJ2-2; D uncertain. Germline lookup yields CDR1 SGHDT and CDR2 YYEEEE. The CDR3 sequence is 13 residues long. V gave up 0 bases and J gave up 7 bases, with 7 bases separating them. CDR3 sequence reads: CASSLGANGELFF. CDR3 in DNA: TGTGCCAGCAGCTTGGGCGCAAACGGGGAGCTGTTTTTT.

This clonotype has ten or more counts. V gene TRBV11-2 combines with J gene TRBJ2-6; D unresolved. The CDR3 spans 17 residues. Germline V CDR1 and CDR2: SGHAT, FQNNGV. With 5 bases removed from V and 0 bases from J, the gap between germline ends came to 14 bases. The CDR3 here is CASSAGIMVSGANVLTF. The CDR3 DNA follows: TGTGCCAGCAGCGCTGGTATTATGGTCTCTGGGGCCAACGTCCTGACTTTC.

The chain carries TRBV9 and TRBJ2-3, with TRBD1 as a possible D gene (5 bases). Germline V gene sequence: CDR1 SGDLS, CDR2 YYNGEE. There are 17 residues in the CDR3. V was trimmed by 4 bases and J by 2 bases, leaving 20 bases between them. CDR3 protein: CASSPPLGHPVTDTQYF. For the CDR3, the DNA is TGTGCCAGCAGCCCCCCCCTCGGACATCCTGTCACAGATACGCAGTATTTT.

A note on this clonotype: This may be a read error: a much more frequent sequence differs by one nucleotide. The chain has TRBV28 and TRBJ1-2; TRBD1 matches 9 bases. The CDR3 is 16 amino acids. Trimming at V came to 5 bases and at J to 4 bases, leaving 11 bases not matched to a gene. From germline, CDR1 is MDHEN and CDR2 SYDVKM. In nucleotides, the CDR3 is TGTGCCAGCAGTCCCCGGGGGGACAGGGTTTTCTATGGCTACACCTTC. Translating it yields CASSPRGDRVFYGYTF.

Many counts were recorded for this clonotype. The chain's CDR3 is CSAREGSFNEKLFF. The CDR3 DNA follows: TGCAGTGCTAGAGAAGGCAGTTTTAATGAAAAACTGTTTTTT. V and J are TRBV20-1 and TRBJ1-4; no definite D call. The V gene's germline CDR1 is DFQATT and CDR2 SNEGSKA (reference sequence). The CDR3 contains 14 residues. Trimming cost V 0 bases and J 4 bases, with 9 bases left between them.

This clonotype was detected ten times or more. The chain uses TRBV30 and TRBJ1-1, with no clear D. CDR1 is GTSNPN and CDR2 is SVGIG in the germline V gene (reference sequence). There are 12 residues in the CDR3. Between the trimmed V and J ends, which lost 4 bases and 0 bases, there was a span of 6 bases. CDR3 residues: CAWNDLNTEAFF. Written as DNA, the CDR3 is TGTGCCTGGAATGACCTGAACACTGAAGCTTTCTTT.

This clonotype was counted many times. V and J are TRBV2 and TRBJ1-5, with no clear D. In germline, CDR1 is SNHLY, CDR2 FYNNEI. Trimming removed 6 bases from V and 0 bases from J, with 18 bases in between. CDR3 size: 17 residues. The chain's CDR3 is CASSPSLGRYSNQPQHF. In DNA, the CDR3 is TGTGCCAGCAGCCCTTCTCTCGGCCGCTATAGCAATCAGCCCCAGCATTTT.

This clonotype occurred a few times. A much larger clone differs from this one at a single base, so this may be a read error. The chain recombines TRBV7-8 with TRBJ1-2; maybe TRBD1 (6 bases). Germline V lookup: CDR1 SGHVS, CDR2 FQNEAQ. This CDR3 has 15 residues. Here the CDR3 reads CASSRDRQTNCGYTF. CDR3 DNA sequence: TGTGCCAGCAGCCGCGACAGGCAAACTAACTGTGGCTACACCTTC.

This clonotype has a count of ten or more. The chain combines TRBV7-3 with TRBJ2-1; perhaps TRBD1 as D (6 bases). Germline CDR1 reads SGHTA; CDR2 reads FQGTGA. The V and J ends lost 5 bases and 6 bases respectively, with 8 bases between them. This CDR3 has 12 amino acids. The CDR3 DNA is TGTGCCAGCAGCCAGGGGCTCAATGAGCAGTTCTTC. Encoded protein: CASSQGLNEQFF. Together with reference TRBV7-3 and TRBJ2-1, the CDR3 gives the full variable domain: GAGVSQTPSNKVTEKGKYVELRCDPISGHTALYWYRQSLGQGPEFLIYFQGTGAADDSGLPNDRFFAVRPEGSVSTLKIQRTERGDSAVYLCASSQGLNEQFFGPGTRLTVL.

This clonotype was counted at least ten times. The CDR3 sequence is CASSLTGGNQPQHF. The CDR3 DNA sequence: TGTGCCAGCAGTTTGACAGGGGGCAATCAGCCCCAGCATTTT. This sequence joins TRBV28 and TRBJ1-5, with 8 nucleotides matching TRBD1. Trimming removed 3 bases from V and 2 bases from J; junction bases left unmatched: 0. This CDR3 comprises 14 residues. Per the germline V gene, CDR1 is MDHEN and CDR2 is SYDVKM. Based on the CDR3 plus reference TRBV28 and TRBJ1-5, the full variable domain is DVKVTQSSRYLVKRTGEKVFLECVQDMDHENMFWYRQDPGLGLRLIYFSYDVKMKEKGDIPEGYSVSREKKERFSLILESASTNQTSMYLCASSLTGGNQPQHFGDGTRLSIL.

Ten or more counts support this clonotype. This chain joins TRBV28 and TRBJ2-7, with a possible D match to TRBD2 (5 bases). The germline V gene encodes CDR1 MDHEN and CDR2 SYDVKM. This CDR3 is built from 14 residues. The V end was cut by 7 bases, the J end by 2 bases, with 15 bases between. The CDR3 DNA is TGTGCCAGCACCGGACTGACGGGGACCTACGAGCAGTACTTC. Protein product: CASTGLTGTYEQYF. The variable domain in full, with the rest retrieved from reference TRBV28 and TRBJ2-7, is DVKVTQSSRYLVKRTGEKVFLECVQDMDHENMFWYRQDPGLGLRLIYFSYDVKMKEKGDIPEGYSVSREKKERFSLILESASTNQTSMYLCASTGLTGTYEQYFGPGTRLTVT.

This clonotype was detected ten times or more. The chain uses TRBV12-3 or TRBV12-4 and TRBJ1-5; possibly TRBD1 for D (5 bases). This CDR3 is built from 12 residues. Trimming pared 5 bases from V and 16 bases from J, leaving 18 bases between. The CDR3 DNA reads as TGTGCCAGCAGTCTCAGACAGACAATTCGACATTTT. Its protein is CASSLRQTIRHF.

This clonotype was recorded a few times. The chain is built from TRBV5-4 and TRBJ2-1, with 8 bases fitting TRBD2. CDR1 is SGHNT, CDR2 YYREEE, per germline (reference sequence). V was pared by 7 bases and J by 7 bases, with 19 bases of the junction left unmatched. The CDR3 is 17 amino acids. The CDR3 DNA sequence: TGTGCCAGCGCTTATAACCCGGGGACTAGGGTTATGAATGAGCAGTTCTTC. Encoded protein: CASAYNPGTRVMNEQFF.

This clonotype was recorded a few times. The rearrangement links TRBV6-1 to TRBJ2-3, with D tentatively TRBD1 or TRBD2 (5 bases each). Germline V gives CDR1 MNHNS, CDR2 SASEGT. This CDR3 is 16 amino acids long. V gave up 3 bases and J gave up 0 bases, with 13 bases separating them. Here the CDR3 reads CASSDSGTLSTDTQYF. Here the CDR3 DNA reads TGTGCCAGCAGTGACTCCGGGACCCTAAGCACAGATACGCAGTATTTT.

The chain joins TRBV29-1 to TRBJ1-6; TRBD1 is a possible D gene (5 bases). The CDR3 is 13 residues long. CDR1 SQVTM and CDR2 ANQGSEA come from the germline V gene. Trimming cost V 4 bases and J 9 bases, with 13 bases left between them. CDR3 amino acids: CSVVGTLGSPLHF. Here the CDR3 DNA reads TGCAGCGTTGTGGGGACCTTGGGTTCACCCCTCCACTTT. The full variable domain, with the rest looked up from reference TRBV29-1 and TRBJ1-6, is SAVISQKPSRDICQRGTSLTIQCQVDSQVTMMFWYRQQPGQSLTLIATANQGSEATYESGFVIDKFPISRPNLTFSTLTVSNMSPEDSSIYLCSVVGTLGSPLHFGNGTRLTVT.

V gene TRBV6-5 combines with J gene TRBJ2-1; 13 bases are shared with TRBD2. This CDR3 region has 17 residues. CDR1 and CDR2 from the germline V gene are MNHEY and SVGAGI. Trimming at V came to 4 bases and at J to 8 bases, leaving 11 bases not matched to a gene. CDR3 protein: CASSSQTSGGAKYEQFF. The CDR3 DNA follows: TGTGCCAGCAGTTCCCAAACTAGCGGGGGGGCCAAGTATGAGCAGTTCTTC.

This clonotype was counted a few times. One end of the junction is discordant with germline, which a read error may explain. The chain is built from TRBV7-7 and TRBJ2-3; a possible D gene is TRBD2 (5 bases). The CDR3 is made up of 13 amino acids. CDR1 is SSHAT and CDR2 is FNYEAQ in the germline V gene (reference sequence). The CDR3: CASSLYAGDTQYF. CDR3 coding DNA: TGTGCTAGCAGCCTCTACGCGGGAGATACGCAGTATTTT.

This clonotype was found a few times. One base away lies a much larger clone, so this may be a sequencing read error. The rearrangement links TRBV20-1 to TRBJ2-7; either TRBD1 or TRBD2 may fit D (7 bases each). CDR3 length: 14 residues. Per germline, CDR1 DFQATT and CDR2 SNEGSKA (reference sequence). The CDR3 DNA sequence: TGCAATGCTCCTCGACAGGGACTACCTGAAGGGCAGTACTTC. Its protein product is CNAPRQGLPEGQYF.

This clonotype appeared many times. The chain employs TRBV20-1 and TRBJ1-1; D not resolved. This CDR3 spans 12 amino acids. From germline, CDR1 is DFQATT and CDR2 SNEGSKA (reference sequence). With 1 base removed from V and 5 bases from J, the gap between germline ends came to 8 bases. This chain's CDR3 is CSARGGRTEAFF. The DNA of the CDR3 is TGCAGTGCTAGAGGGGGAAGGACTGAAGCTTTCTTT.

This clonotype was seen repeatedly, ten times or more. The chain carries TRBV27 and TRBJ1-2, with a weak D call TRBD1 (5 bases). This CDR3 contains 12 residues. Germline CDR1 and CDR2: MNHEY and SMNVEV (reference sequence). The ends were cut back, 5 bases at V and 8 bases at J, with 12 bases in the middle. The CDR3 loop reads CASSSSGQGYTF. CDR3 bases: TGTGCCAGCAGTAGCTCAGGGCAAGGCTACACCTTC.

The sample holds many counts of this clonotype. The V and J genes are TRBV30 and TRBJ1-6, with TRBD1 matching 7 bases. There are 14 residues in the CDR3. V shed 3 bases, J shed 15 bases, and the junction held 14 bases outside the gene matches. Germline V gene lookup returns CDR1 GTSNPN and CDR2 SVGIG (reference sequence). CDR3 loop: CAWRYSGTAALLHF. The CDR3 DNA reads TGTGCCTGGAGATACTCCGGGACAGCGGCTCTCCTCCACTTT.